Each of the 14 T cell receptor beta chains below was sequenced from the same sample in a study of vaccination effects on CD4 cells after COVID-19. Data came from immunoSEQ multiplex PCR; TCRdb stores just in-frame clones and leaves some out. The sample includes about 27,000 clones, 83% of them seen just once. After expansion with viral peptide pools in the ViraFEST assay, antigen-specific CD4+ T cells were sequenced. CD4+ T cells were isolated after around 10 days of culture. Each participant was given two doses of one vaccine (BNT162b2 or mRNA-1273). These TCRs are of unknown antigen specificity. The input for sequencing was CD4+ T cells from PBMCs cultured with HCoV-NL63 spike peptides, taken after COVID-19 vaccination. Receptors originate from a human donor who received a COVID-19 vaccine. Some clones in this sample may be carry-over from other donors' samples.

V usage is TRBV27 and J usage is TRBJ1-1; possibly TRBD1 for D (6 bases). The CDR3 has 15 amino acids. Trimming shortened V by 5 bases and J by 0 bases, and 13 bases separated the two germline ends. The V gene's germline CDR1 is MNHEY and CDR2 SMNVEV (reference sequence). The CDR3 loop is CASSPRGRMNTEAFF. CDR3 nucleotides: TGTGCCAGCAGTCCCAGGGGACGTATGAACACTGAAGCTTTCTTT.

The chain is built from TRBV5-1 and TRBJ1-2, with a weak D call TRBD1 (6 bases). The germline gives CDR1 SGHRS, CDR2 YFSETQ. There are 13 residues in the CDR3. Trimming shortened V by 1 base and J by 8 bases, and 12 bases separated the two germline ends. CDR3 nucleotide sequence: TGCGCCAGCAGCTTGACAGGGAAGGAGGGCTACACCTTC. This codes for CASSLTGKEGYTF.

This clone appeared a few times. CDR3 sequence: CASSGLAGEGTGELFF. CDR3 DNA: TGCGCCAGCAGTGGATTAGCGGGGGAGGGCACCGGGGAGCTGTTTTTT. The chain uses TRBV10-1 and TRBJ2-2, with 9 nucleotides matching TRBD2. CDR1 and CDR2 (germline): WNHNN, SYGVQD (reference sequence). The CDR3 sequence is 16 residues long. After removal of 4 bases from V and 4 bases from J, the junction contained 7 bases not matched to a gene.

This chain links TRBV19 with TRBJ2-5; D not certain. The CDR3 spans 14 residues. Trimming shortened V by 3 bases and J by 2 bases, and 10 bases separated the two germline ends. Germline V CDR1 and CDR2: LNHDA, SQIVND (reference sequence). The CDR3 DNA is TGTGCCAGTAGTATTGGACCGACGCAAGAGACCCAGTACTTC. Translating gives CASSIGPTQETQYF.

The chain employs TRBV5-1 and TRBJ2-3; TRBD2 aligns across 10 bases. Trimming at V came to 4 bases and at J to 6 bases, leaving 14 bases not matched to a gene. Looked up from germline, CDR1 is SGHRS and CDR2 is YFSETQ. CDR3 length: 17 amino acids. The CDR3 sequence is CASSRRESGGAGDTQYF. CDR3 nucleotides: TGCGCCAGCAGCCGACGGGAGAGCGGGGGGGCCGGGGATACGCAGTATTTT. The variable domain in full, completed from reference TRBV5-1 and TRBJ2-3, reads KAGVTQTPRYLIKTRGQQVTLSCSPISGHRSVSWYQQTPGQGLQFLFEYFSETQRNKGNFPGRFSGRQFSNSRSEMNVSTLELGDSALYLCASSRRESGGAGDTQYFGPGTRLTVL.

This chain joins TRBV2 and TRBJ2-1; no clear D. Trimming removed 0 bases at V and 0 bases at J, with 12 bases between. The CDR3 length is 17 residues. The germline V gene has CDR1 SNHLY and CDR2 FYNNEI. The CDR3 is CASSEAHHIDSYNEQFF. The CDR3 coding sequence is TGTGCCAGCAGTGAAGCGCACCACATCGACTCCTACAATGAGCAGTTCTTC.

The gene calls are TRBV7-8 and TRBJ1-5, with 8 bases identical to TRBD1. With 0 bases clipped from V and 7 bases from J, the junction kept 11 bases outside the gene matches. CDR3 length: 17 amino acids. In germline, CDR1 is SGHVS, CDR2 FQNEAQ. The CDR3, as DNA: TGTGCCAGCAGCTTAGCGAGAGGACAGGGAAAGGGGCAGCCCCAGCATTTT. This gives the protein CASSLARGQGKGQPQHF. The full variable domain, rest sourced from reference TRBV7-8 and TRBJ1-5, is GAGVSQSPRYKVAKRGQDVALRCDPISGHVSLFWYQQALGQGPEFLTYFQNEAQLDKSGLPSDRFFAERPEGSVSTLKIQRTQQEDSAVYLCASSLARGQGKGQPQHFGDGTRLSIL.

This chain joins TRBV5-1 and TRBJ2-1; D gene unclear. V was cut by 0 bases and J by 0 bases, with 7 bases left in between. Per the germline V gene, CDR1 is SGHRS and CDR2 is YFSETQ. The CDR3 is 15 residues long. The CDR3 loop reads CASSLVVSSYNEQFF. The CDR3 DNA follows: TGCGCCAGCAGCTTGGTTGTAAGCTCCTACAATGAGCAGTTCTTC.

The rearrangement joins TRBV18 to TRBJ2-5; D call uncertain. V lost 0 bases to trimming and J lost 0 bases, with 5 bases between them. The length of the CDR3 is 14 residues. The germline V gene encodes CDR1 KGHSH and CDR2 LQKENI. DNA of the CDR3: TGTGCCAGCTCACCACCGTGGTACCAAGAGACCCAGTACTTC. It yields the protein CASSPPWYQETQYF.

The rearrangement links TRBV19 to TRBJ1-4, with a possible D match to TRBD1 (5 bases). This CDR3 has 14 residues. Trimming stripped 1 base from V and 6 bases from J, with 9 bases between. CDR1 and CDR2 (germline): LNHDA, SQIVND (reference sequence). The CDR3 region is CASSIGQGYEKLFF. In DNA, the CDR3 is TGTGCCAGTAGTATAGGTCAGGGCTATGAAAAACTGTTTTTT.

The gene calls are TRBV3-1 (or the pseudogene TRBV3-2) and TRBJ1-1; no firm D call. This CDR3 region has 15 residues. Per the germline V gene, CDR1 is LGHDT and CDR2 is YNNKEL (reference sequence). Trimming stripped 3 bases from V and 5 bases from J, with 16 bases between. The CDR3 loop reads CASSQFLQDGTEAFF. The CDR3 region has the DNA TGTGCCAGCAGCCAGTTCCTCCAGGACGGAACTGAAGCTTTCTTT.

The rearrangement links TRBV7-3 to TRBJ2-3; D is unclear. Germline-derived CDR1 and CDR2 are SGHTA and FQGTGA. V dropped 4 bases and J dropped 1 base, with 6 bases sitting between them. The CDR3 runs to 13 residues. CDR3 sequence (DNA): TGTGCCAGCAGCTCTTCGGGCACAGATACGCAGTATTTT. Its translation is CASSSSGTDTQYF.

J is TRBJ2-5 and V is TRBV7-9; D possibly corresponds to TRBD1 (5 bases). V was cut by 5 bases and J by 4 bases, with 17 bases left in between. Looked up from germline, CDR1 is SEHNR and CDR2 is FQNEAQ (reference sequence). The CDR3 runs to 15 residues. CDR3 region: CASSPKGRDGETQYF. CDR3 coding DNA: TGTGCCAGCAGCCCCAAAGGCAGGGATGGAGAGACCCAGTACTTC.

The CDR3 nucleotides are TGTGCCAGCAGAGGACCGGGACAGGGATACGAGCAGTACGTC. It specifies CASRGPGQGYEQYV. The chain carries TRBV6-5 and TRBJ2-7, with 9 bases fitting TRBD1. The V gene's germline CDR1 is MNHEY and CDR2 SVGAGI. Unmatched junction bases numbered 7, after V lost 6 bases and J lost 4 bases. CDR3 length: 14 amino acids.